This T cell receptor beta chain emerged from a study of control samples from healthy donors and cancer patients. TCRdb's table, derived via immunoSEQ multiplex PCR, lists solely in-frame clones and lacks some. This table holds 170,000 or so clones, 90% to 95% found once. The CDR3 is 13 residues long. Germline CDR1 is MDHEN and CDR2 is SYDVKM. Losses at the gene ends were 6 bases for V and 6 bases for J; bases not matched to a gene: 4. Source material: blood. The rearrangement uses TRBV28 and TRBJ2-1, with 8 bases matching TRBD1. This receptor was obtained from a young man in good health. DNA of the CDR3: TGTGCCAGCAGCCGGGACAGGAGCAATGAGCAGTTCTTC. As protein: CASSRDRSNEQFF.